The T cell receptor beta chain under discussion was sequenced for a study of cytomegalovirus exposure and HLA in healthy donors. Whole-study results and caveats: In an earlier analysis, in some 540 donors, most V segments appeared productive either ~87% or ~30% of the time. In vitro checks showed that a few CMV-associated chains really do target CMV antigens.

With 60 Vbeta and 13 Jbeta primers, the PCR was carried out. Libraries were prepared by immunoSEQ multiplex PCR; TCRdb keeps only in-frame clonotypes and omits some of them. The sample carries 45,000 to 65,000 clones, around four fifths recorded once. Regarding this clone: What it binds is not known.

The donors (healthy individuals) were bone marrow donors. At the time of sampling, donors were nominally healthy, though unrecorded immune exposures were likely. This CDR3 is built from 20 residues. J was trimmed by 3 bases and V by 2 bases; bases with no gene match: 10. Germline V gene sequence: CDR1 SGHVS, CDR2 FNYEAQ. Material: PBMCs. The chain employs TRBV7-6 and TRBJ2-1; 16 bases match TRBD2. This receptor was obtained from a man in his thirties or forties in good health and CMV-seronegative. CDR3 region: CASSLKGGLAGGPRYNEQFF. The CDR3 DNA is TGTGCCAGCAGCTTAAAGGGGGGACTAGCGGGAGGGCCGCGCTACAATGAGCAGTTCTTC.